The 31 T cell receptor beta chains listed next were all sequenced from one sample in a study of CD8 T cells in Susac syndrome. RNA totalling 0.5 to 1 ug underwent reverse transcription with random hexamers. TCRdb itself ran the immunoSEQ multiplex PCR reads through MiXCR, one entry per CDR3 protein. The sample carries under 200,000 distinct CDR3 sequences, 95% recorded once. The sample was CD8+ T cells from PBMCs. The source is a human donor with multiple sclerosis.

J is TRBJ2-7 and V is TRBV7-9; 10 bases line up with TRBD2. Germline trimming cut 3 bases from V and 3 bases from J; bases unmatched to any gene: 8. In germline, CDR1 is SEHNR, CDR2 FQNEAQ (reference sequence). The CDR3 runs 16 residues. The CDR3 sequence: CASSFSLAGDFYEQYF. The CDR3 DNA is TGTGCCAGCAGCTTCTCTCTAGCGGGGGATTTCTACGAGCAGTACTTC. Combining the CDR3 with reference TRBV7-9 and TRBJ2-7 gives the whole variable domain DTGVSQNPRHKITKRGQNVTFRCDPISEHNRLYWYRQTLGQGPEFLTYFQNEAQLEKSRLLSDRFSAERPKGSFSTLEIQRTEQGDSAMYLCASSFSLAGDFYEQYFGPGTRLTVT.

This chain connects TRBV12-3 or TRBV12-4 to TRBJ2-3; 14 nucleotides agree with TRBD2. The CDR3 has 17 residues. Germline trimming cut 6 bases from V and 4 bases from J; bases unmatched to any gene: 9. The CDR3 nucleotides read TGTGCCAGCAGCCCTGGGACTAGCGGGAGTGTTGCAGATACGCAGTATTTT. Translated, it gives CASSPGTSGSVADTQYF.

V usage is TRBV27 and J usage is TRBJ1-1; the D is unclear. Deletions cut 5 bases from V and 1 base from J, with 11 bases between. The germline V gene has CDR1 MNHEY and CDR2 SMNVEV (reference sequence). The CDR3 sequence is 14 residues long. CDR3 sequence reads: CASSLYYGNTEAFF. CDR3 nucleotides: TGTGCCAGCAGTCTCTATTATGGGAACACTGAAGCTTTCTTT.

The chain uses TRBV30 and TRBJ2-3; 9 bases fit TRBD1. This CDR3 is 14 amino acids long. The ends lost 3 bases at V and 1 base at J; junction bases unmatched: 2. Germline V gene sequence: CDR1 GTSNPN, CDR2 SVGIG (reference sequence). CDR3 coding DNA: TGTGCCTGGAGGACAGGGGGACGCACAGATACGCAGTATTTT. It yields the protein CAWRTGGRTDTQYF. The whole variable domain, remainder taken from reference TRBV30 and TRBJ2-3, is SQTIHQWPATLVQPVGSPLSLECTVEGTSNPNLYWYRQAAGRGLQLLFYSVGIGQISSEVPQNLSASRPQDRQFILSSKKLLLSDSGFYLCAWRTGGRTDTQYFGPGTRLTVL.

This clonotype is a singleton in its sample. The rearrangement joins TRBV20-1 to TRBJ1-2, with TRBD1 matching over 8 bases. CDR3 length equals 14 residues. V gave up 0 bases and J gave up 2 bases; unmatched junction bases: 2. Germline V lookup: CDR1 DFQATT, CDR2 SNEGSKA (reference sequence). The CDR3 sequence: CSARDRDRNYGYTF. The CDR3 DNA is TGCAGTGCTAGAGATAGGGACAGGAACTATGGCTACACCTTC.

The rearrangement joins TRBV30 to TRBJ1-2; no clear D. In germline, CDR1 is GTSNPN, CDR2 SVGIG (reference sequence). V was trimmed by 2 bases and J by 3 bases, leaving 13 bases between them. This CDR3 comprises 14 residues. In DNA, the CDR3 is TGTGCCTGGAGTAGGGCTATTGGGGACTATGGCTACACCTTC. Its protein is CAWSRAIGDYGYTF.

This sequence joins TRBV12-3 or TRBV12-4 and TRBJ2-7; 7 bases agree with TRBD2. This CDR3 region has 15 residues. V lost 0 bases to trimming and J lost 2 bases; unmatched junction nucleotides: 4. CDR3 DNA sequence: TGTGCCAGCAGTTTAGCGGGGGGGAGGACCTACGAGCAGTACTTC. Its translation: CASSLAGGRTYEQYF.

The CDR3 DNA reads as TGTGCCAGCACACAGGGTGGTAAGCCCCAGCATTTT. It encodes CASTQGGKPQHF. This chain connects TRBV27 to TRBJ1-5, with a weak D call TRBD1 (6 bases). This CDR3 has 12 amino acids. Germline lookup yields CDR1 MNHEY and CDR2 SMNVEV (reference sequence). V dropped 7 bases and J dropped 8 bases, with 12 bases sitting between them.

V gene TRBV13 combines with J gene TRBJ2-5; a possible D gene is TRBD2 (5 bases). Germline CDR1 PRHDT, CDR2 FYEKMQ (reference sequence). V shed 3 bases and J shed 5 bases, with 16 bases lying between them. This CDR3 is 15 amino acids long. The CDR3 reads CASSFVRSGGETQYF. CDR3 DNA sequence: TGTGCCAGCAGCTTTGTGAGGAGTGGCGGGGAGACCCAGTACTTC. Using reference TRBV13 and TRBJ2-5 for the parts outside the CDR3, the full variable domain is AAGVIQSPRHLIKEKRETATLKCYPIPRHDTVYWYQQGPGQDPQFLISFYEKMQSDKGSIPDRFSAQQFSDYHSELNMSSLELGDSALYFCASSFVRSGGETQYFGPGTRLLVL.

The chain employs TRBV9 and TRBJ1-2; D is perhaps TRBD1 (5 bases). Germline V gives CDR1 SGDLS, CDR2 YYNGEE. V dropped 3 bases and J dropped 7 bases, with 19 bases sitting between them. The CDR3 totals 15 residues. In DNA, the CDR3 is TGTGCCAGCAGCGCACGGCCCCAATCCAGGGTTGGCTACACCTTC. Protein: CASSARPQSRVGYTF.

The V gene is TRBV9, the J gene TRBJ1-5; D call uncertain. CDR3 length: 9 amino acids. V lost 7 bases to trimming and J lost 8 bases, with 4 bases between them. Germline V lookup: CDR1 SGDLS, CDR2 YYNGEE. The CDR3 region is CASGEPQHF. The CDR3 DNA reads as TGTGCCAGCGGGGAGCCCCAGCATTTT. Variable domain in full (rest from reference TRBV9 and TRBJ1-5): DSGVTQTPKHLITATGQRVTLRCSPRSGDLSVYWYQQSLDQGLQFLIQYYNGEERAKGNILERFSAQQFPDLHSELNLSSLELGDSALYFCASGEPQHFGDGTRLSIL.

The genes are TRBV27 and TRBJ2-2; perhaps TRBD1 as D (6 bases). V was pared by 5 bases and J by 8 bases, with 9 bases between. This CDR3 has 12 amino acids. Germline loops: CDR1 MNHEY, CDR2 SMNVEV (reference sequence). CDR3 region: CASSPQGGELFF. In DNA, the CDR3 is TGTGCCAGCAGTCCCCAGGGGGGGGAGCTGTTTTTT.

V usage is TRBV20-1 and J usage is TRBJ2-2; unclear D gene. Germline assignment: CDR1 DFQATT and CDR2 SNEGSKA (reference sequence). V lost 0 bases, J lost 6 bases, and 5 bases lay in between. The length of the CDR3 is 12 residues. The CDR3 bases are TGCAGTGCTAGAGAGGAACCCGGGGAGCTGTTTTTT. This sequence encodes CSAREEPGELFF.

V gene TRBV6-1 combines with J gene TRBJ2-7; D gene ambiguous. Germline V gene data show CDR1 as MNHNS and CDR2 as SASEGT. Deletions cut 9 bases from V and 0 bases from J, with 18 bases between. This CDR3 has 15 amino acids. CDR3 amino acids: CASQIRKASSYEQYF. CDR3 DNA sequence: TGTGCCAGTCAGATCCGTAAGGCCAGCTCCTACGAGCAGTACTTC.

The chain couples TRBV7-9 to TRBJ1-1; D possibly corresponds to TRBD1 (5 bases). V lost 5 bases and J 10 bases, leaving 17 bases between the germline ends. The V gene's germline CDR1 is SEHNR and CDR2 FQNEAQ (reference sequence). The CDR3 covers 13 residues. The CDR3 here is CASSPRRGDGAFF. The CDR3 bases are TGTGCCAGCAGCCCCCGCCGGGGGGATGGAGCTTTCTTT.

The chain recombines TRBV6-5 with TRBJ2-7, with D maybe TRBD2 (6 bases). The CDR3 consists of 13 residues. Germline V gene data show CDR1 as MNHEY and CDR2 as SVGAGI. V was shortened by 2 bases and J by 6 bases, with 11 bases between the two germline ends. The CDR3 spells CASSYRLGSEQYF. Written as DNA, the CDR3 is TGTGCCAGCAGTTACCGACTAGGAAGCGAGCAGTACTTC.

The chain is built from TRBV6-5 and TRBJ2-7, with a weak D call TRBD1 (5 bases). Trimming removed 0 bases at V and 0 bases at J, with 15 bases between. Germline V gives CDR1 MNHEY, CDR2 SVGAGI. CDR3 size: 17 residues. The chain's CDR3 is CASSYSFVVTGSYEQYF. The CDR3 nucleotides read TGTGCCAGCAGTTACTCATTCGTCGTAACAGGCTCCTACGAGCAGTACTTC.

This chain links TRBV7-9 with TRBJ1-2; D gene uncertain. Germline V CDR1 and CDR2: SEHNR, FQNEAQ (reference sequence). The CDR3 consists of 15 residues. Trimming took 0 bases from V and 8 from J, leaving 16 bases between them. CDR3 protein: CASSLALEGSRGYTF. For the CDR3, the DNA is TGTGCCAGCAGCTTAGCTTTGGAGGGATCGCGGGGCTACACCTTC.

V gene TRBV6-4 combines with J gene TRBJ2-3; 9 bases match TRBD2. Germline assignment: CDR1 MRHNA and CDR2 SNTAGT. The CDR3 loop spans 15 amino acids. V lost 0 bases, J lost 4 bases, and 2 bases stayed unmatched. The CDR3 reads CASSDSAGGPDTQYF. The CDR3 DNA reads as TGTGCCAGCAGTGACTCTGCGGGGGGGCCAGATACGCAGTATTTT.

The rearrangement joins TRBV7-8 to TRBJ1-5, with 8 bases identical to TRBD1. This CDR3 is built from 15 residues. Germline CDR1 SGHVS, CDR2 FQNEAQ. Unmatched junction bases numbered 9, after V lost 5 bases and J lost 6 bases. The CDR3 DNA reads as TGTGCCAGCAGCCCCCCGGCCAGGGGGCTTCAGCCCCAGCATTTT. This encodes CASSPPARGLQPQHF. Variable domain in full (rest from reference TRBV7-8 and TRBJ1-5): GAGVSQSPRYKVAKRGQDVALRCDPISGHVSLFWYQQALGQGPEFLTYFQNEAQLDKSGLPSDRFFAERPEGSVSTLKIQRTQQEDSAVYLCASSPPARGLQPQHFGDGTRLSIL.

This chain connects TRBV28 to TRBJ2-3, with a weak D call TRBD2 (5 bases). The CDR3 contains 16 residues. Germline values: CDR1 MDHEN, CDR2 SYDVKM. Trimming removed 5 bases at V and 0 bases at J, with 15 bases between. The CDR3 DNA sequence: TGTGCCAGCAGTCCCCACCCCCGGACTAGCACAGATACGCAGTATTTT. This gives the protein CASSPHPRTSTDTQYF.

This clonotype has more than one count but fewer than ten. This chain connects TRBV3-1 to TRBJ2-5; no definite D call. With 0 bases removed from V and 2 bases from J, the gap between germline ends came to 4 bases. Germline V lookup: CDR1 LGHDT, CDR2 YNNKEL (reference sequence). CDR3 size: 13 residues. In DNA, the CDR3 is TGTGCCAGCAGCCAAGATAATCAAGAGACCCAGTACTTC. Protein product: CASSQDNQETQYF.

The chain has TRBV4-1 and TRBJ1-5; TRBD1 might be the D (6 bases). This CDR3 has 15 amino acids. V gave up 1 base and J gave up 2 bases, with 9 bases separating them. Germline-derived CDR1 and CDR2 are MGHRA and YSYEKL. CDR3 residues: CASSQAAGGNQPQHF. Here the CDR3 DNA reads TGCGCCAGCAGCCAAGCGGCAGGGGGCAATCAGCCCCAGCATTTT.

The CDR3 sequence: CASSFIALREYLNTGELFF. The CDR3 region has the DNA TGTGCCAGCTCATTTATTGCTCTCAGGGAATACCTGAACACCGGGGAGCTGTTTTTT. V is TRBV18 and J is TRBJ2-2; TRBD1 is a possible D gene (5 bases). This CDR3 has 19 amino acids. Germline CDR1 KGHSH, CDR2 LQKENI. V lost 5 bases, J lost 1 base, and 23 bases lay in between.

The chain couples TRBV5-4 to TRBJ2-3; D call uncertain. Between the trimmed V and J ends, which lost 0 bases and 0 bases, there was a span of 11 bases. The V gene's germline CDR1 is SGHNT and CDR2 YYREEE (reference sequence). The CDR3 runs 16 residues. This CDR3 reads CASSLATDPSTDTQYF. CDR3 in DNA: TGTGCCAGCAGCTTGGCTACAGACCCTAGCACAGATACGCAGTATTTT.

CDR3 in DNA: TGTGCCAGCAGCGCCCACTCGACCGGGAGTGATGGCTACACCTTC. Translating it yields CASSAHSTGSDGYTF. V and J are TRBV7-2 and TRBJ1-2, with D uncertain. The V end was cut by 5 bases, the J end by 6 bases, with 19 bases between. The CDR3 is made up of 15 amino acids. Germline CDR1 reads SGHTA; CDR2 reads FQGNSA.

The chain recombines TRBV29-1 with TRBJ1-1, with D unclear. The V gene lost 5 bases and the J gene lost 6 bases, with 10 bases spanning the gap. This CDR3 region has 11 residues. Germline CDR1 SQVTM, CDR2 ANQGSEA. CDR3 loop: CSVRVASEAFF. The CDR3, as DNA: TGCAGCGTTCGTGTGGCATCTGAAGCTTTCTTT.

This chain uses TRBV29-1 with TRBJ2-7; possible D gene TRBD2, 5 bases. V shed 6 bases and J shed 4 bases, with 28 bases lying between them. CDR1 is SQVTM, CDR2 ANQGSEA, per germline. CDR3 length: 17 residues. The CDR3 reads CSVVVGPGWTPTYEQYF. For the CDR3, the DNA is TGCAGCGTCGTGGTCGGCCCTGGTTGGACTCCCACTTACGAGCAGTACTTC.

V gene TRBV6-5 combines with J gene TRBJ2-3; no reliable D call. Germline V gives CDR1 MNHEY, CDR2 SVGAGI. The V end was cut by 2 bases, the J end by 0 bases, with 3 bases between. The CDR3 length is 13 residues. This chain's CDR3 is CASSYHSTDTQYF. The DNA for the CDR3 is TGTGCCAGCAGTTACCATAGCACAGATACGCAGTATTTT.

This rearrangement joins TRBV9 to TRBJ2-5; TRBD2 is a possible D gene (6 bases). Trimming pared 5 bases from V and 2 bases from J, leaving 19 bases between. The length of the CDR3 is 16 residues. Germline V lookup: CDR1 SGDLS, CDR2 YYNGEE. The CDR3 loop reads CASRSSGVAEQETQYF. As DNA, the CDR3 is TGTGCCAGCAGATCGTCGGGAGTAGCGGAACAAGAGACCCAGTACTTC.

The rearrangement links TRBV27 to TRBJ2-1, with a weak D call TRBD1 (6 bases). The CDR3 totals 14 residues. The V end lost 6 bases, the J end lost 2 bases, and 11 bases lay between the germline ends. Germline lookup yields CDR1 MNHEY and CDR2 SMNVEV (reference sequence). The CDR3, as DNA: TGTGCCAGCAGCACCACAGGGCCCTACAATGAGCAGTTCTTC. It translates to CASSTTGPYNEQFF.